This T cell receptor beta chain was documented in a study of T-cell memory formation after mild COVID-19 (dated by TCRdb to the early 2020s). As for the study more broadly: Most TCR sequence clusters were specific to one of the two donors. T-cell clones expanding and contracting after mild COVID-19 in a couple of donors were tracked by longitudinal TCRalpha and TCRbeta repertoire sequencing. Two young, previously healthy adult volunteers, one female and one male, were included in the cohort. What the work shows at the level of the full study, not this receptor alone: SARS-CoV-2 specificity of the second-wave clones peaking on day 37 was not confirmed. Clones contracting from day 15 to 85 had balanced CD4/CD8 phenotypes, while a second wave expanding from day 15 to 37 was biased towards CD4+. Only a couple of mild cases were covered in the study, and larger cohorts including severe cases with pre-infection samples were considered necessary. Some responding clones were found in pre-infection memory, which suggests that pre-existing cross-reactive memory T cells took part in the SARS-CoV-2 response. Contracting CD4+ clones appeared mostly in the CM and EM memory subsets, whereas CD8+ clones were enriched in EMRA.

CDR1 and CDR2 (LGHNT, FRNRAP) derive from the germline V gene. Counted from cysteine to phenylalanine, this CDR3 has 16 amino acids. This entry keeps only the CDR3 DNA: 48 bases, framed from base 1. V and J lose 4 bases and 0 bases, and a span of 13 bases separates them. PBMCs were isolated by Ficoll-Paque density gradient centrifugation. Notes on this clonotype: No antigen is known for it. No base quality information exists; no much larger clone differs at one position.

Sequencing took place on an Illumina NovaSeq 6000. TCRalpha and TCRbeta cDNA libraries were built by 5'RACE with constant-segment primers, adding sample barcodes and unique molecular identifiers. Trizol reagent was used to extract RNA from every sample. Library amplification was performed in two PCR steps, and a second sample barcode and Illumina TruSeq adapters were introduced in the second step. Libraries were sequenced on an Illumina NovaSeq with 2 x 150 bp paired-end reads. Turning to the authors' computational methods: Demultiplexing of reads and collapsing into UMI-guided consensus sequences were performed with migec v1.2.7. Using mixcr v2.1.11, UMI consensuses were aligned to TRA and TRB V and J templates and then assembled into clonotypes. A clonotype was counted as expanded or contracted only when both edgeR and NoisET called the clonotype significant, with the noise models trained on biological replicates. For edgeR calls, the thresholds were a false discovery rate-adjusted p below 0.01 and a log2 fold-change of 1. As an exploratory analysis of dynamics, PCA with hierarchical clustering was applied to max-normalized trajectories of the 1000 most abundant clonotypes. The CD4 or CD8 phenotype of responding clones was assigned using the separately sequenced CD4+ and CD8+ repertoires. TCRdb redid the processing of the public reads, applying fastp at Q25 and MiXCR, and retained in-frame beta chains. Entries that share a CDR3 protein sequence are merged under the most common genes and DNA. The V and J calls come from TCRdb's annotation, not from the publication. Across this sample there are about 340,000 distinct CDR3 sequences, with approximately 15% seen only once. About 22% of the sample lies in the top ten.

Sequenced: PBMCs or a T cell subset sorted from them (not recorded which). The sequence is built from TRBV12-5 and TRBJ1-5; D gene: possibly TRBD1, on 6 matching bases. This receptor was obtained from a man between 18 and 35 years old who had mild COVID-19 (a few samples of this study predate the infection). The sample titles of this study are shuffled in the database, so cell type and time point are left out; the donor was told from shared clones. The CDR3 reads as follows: CASGSWGHDSNQPQHF. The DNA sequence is TGTGCTAGTGGTTCCTGGGGGCATGATAGCAATCAGCCCCAGCATTTT.